Sequencing of this TCR beta chain was carried out in a study of cytomegalovirus exposure and HLA in healthy donors. Researchers ran the PCR with 60 Vbeta and 13 Jbeta primers. The data were produced by immunoSEQ multiplex PCR, yet TCRdb's version contains in-frame clones alone and is incomplete. This sample's table has about 75,000 clones. The ends lost 4 bases at V and 2 bases at J; junction bases unmatched: 5. CDR3 length: 16 amino acids. The germline V gene has CDR1 LNHDA and CDR2 SQIVND (reference sequence). This clonotype originated in a man in his forties in good health and CMV-seronegative. The source material was PBMCs. The rearrangement links TRBV19 to TRBJ2-1, with TRBD2 matching over 10 bases. CDR3 sequence reads: CASSTLLAGAYNEQFF. CDR3 nucleotide sequence: TGTGCCAGTAGTACCCTCCTAGCGGGGGCCTACAATGAGCAGTTCTTC.